Listed below are T cell receptor beta chains from one sample, sequenced in a study of T cells in Graves' hyperthyroidism and ophthalmopathy. MiXCR, applied by TCRdb to the multiplex PCR reads, yields one record per CDR3 protein. Among 300,000 to 450,000 distinct CDR3 sequences listed, roughly 15% were seen once. The specimen was blood. Receptors were obtained from a woman under 40 with Graves' ophthalmopathy. Each CDR3 is given with its conserved first and last residue. A D gene is named only where the DNA matches it firmly. Some rows mark clone size as missing; the rest say once, few, many or name a class of expanded clone.

many	TRBV6-1	TRBJ2-5	TRBD2	CASTGGVHPSGETQYF	TGTGCCAGCACGGGAGGAGTCCACCCCTCGGGGGAGACCCAGTACTTC
many	TRBV7-2	TRBJ1-5	.	CASSLGTFNHQPQHF	TGTGCCAGCAGCCTCGGGACATTCAACCATCAGCCCCAGCATTTT
many	TRBV12-3/TRBV12-4	TRBJ1-2	.	CASSARGQAGYTF	TGTGCCAGCAGCGCCCGAGGGCAGGCTGGCTACACCTTC
many	TRBV6-1	TRBJ2-2	.	CASREGIFTGELFF	TGTGCCAGCAGGGAGGGGATCTTCACCGGGGAGCTGTTTTTT
.	TRBV20-1	TRBJ2-7	TRBD2	CSAISGGRSYEQYF	TGCAGTGCCATCAGCGGGGGCCGCTCCTACGAGCAGTACTTC
few	TRBV20-1	TRBJ1-2	.	CSATLNKGGGYTF	TGCAGTGCTACTTTGAACAAGGGGGGCGGCTACACCTTC
many	TRBV15	TRBJ2-3	TRBD1	CATSRGTGLYTDTQYF	TGTGCCACCAGCAGAGGGACAGGTTTATACACAGATACGCAGTATTTT
many	TRBV6-1	TRBJ2-1	.	CASSDQAHNEQFF	TGTGCCAGCAGTGACCAGGCCCACAATGAGCAGTTCTTC
many	TRBV7-6	TRBJ2-7	.	CASSLGRTQYEQYF	TGTGCCAGCAGCTTAGGTCGAACCCAATACGAGCAGTACTTC
.	TRBV29-1	TRBJ2-1	.	CSVILGPEQFF	TGCAGCGTTATCCTGGGACCCGAGCAGTTCTTC
once	TRBV27	TRBJ2-7	TRBD1	CASKTGGAYEQYF	TGTGCCAGTAAGACAGGGGGGGCCTACGAGCAGTACTTC
many	TRBV7-9	TRBJ2-5	.	CASSLNLSQETQYF	TGTGCCAGCAGCTTAAACCTGAGCCAAGAGACCCAGTACTTC
many	TRBV6-1	TRBJ2-5	.	CASSSPPKASTDQETQYF	TGTGCCAGCAGTTCCCCCCCGAAGGCCAGCACAGACCAAGAGACCCAGTACTTC
many	TRBV28	TRBJ2-7	TRBD1	CASSDRTGPTYEQYF	TGTGCCAGCAGCGACCGGACAGGGCCAACCTACGAGCAGTACTTC
few	TRBV7-2	TRBJ2-7	.	CASSLASGIYEQYF	TGTGCCAGCAGCTTAGCTAGCGGAATCTACGAGCAGTACTTC
.	TRBV12-3/TRBV12-4	TRBJ1-5	.	CASTNQTSMYLCASIGSQSQPQHF	.
once	TRBV25-1	TRBJ1-6	TRBD1	CASSSQGAVDSPLHF	TGTGCCAGCAGTTCCCAGGGGGCTGTGGATTCACCCCTCCACTTT
.	TRBV6-4	TRBJ1-6	TRBD1	CASTEVPGQGAPGSPLHF	TGTGCCAGCACTGAAGTCCCGGGACAGGGGGCCCCTGGATCACCCCTCCACTTT
many	TRBV20-1	TRBJ2-3	TRBD1	CSARTETYRGNTQYF	TGCAGTGCTAGAACCGAAACTTACAGGGGAAATACGCAGTATTTT
many	TRBV5-5	TRBJ2-5	TRBD2	CASSPGFAGRMETQYF	TGTGCCAGCAGCCCGGGGTTCGCCGGGAGGATGGAGACCCAGTACTTC
many	TRBV12-3/TRBV12-4	TRBJ2-3	.	CASSRSRSDTQYF	TGTGCCAGCAGCCGCAGCAGGAGCGATACGCAGTATTTT
few	TRBV19	TRBJ2-7	.	CASSPPPRGGSYEQYF	TGTGCCAGTAGTCCCCCGCCCAGGGGAGGCTCCTACGAGCAGTACTTC
.	TRBV9	TRBJ1-3	.	CASSGALSSGNTIYF	TGTGCCAGCAGCGGGGCCTTGAGCTCTGGAAACACCATATATTTT
few	TRBV19	TRBJ1-1	.	CASSIDGGTEAFF	TGTGCCAGTAGTATAGATGGGGGCACTGAAGCTTTCTTT
many	TRBV20-1	TRBJ2-5	.	CSARDREGQETQYF	TGCAGTGCCCGTGACAGGGAGGGGCAAGAGACCCAGTACTTC
many	TRBV12-3/TRBV12-4	TRBJ1-3	.	CASTVLVSGNTIYF	TGTGCCAGCACCGTACTCGTCTCTGGAAACACCATATATTTT
.	TRBV6-1	TRBJ2-1	TRBD2	CASSRPERGPNEQFF	TGTGCCAGCAGTAGACCTGAGCGGGGGCCCAATGAGCAGTTCTTC
few	TRBV5-1	TRBJ2-5	.	CASSLGQREMETQYF	TGCGCCAGCAGCTTGGGTCAGAGAGAAATGGAGACCCAGTACTTC
few	TRBV25-1	TRBJ1-2	TRBD1	CASSEYSLFPTTGSHYGYTF	TGTGCCAGCAGTGAATATTCCCTATTCCCCACGACAGGGTCCCACTATGGCTACACCTTC
few	TRBV2	TRBJ1-1	.	CASSAGEGPENTEAFF	TGTGCCAGCAGTGCTGGGGAGGGACCGGAGAACACTGAAGCTTTCTTT
.	TRBV4-1	TRBJ1-2	.	CASSQGIGPTRGYTF	TGCGCCAGCAGCCAAGGGATCGGACCGACACGCGGCTACACCTTC
.	TRBV19	TRBJ2-3	.	CATGDDPSTDTQYF	TGTGCCACCGGGGATGATCCTAGCACAGATACGCAGTATTTT
many	TRBV2	TRBJ1-1	TRBD1	CASSLTGSMNTEAFF	TGTGCCAGCAGTCTGACAGGGTCCATGAACACTGAAGCTTTCTTT
many	TRBV6-1	TRBJ1-5	TRBD1	CASSKTVPDRVDQPQHF	TGTGCCAGCAGCAAAACAGTGCCCGACAGGGTGGATCAGCCCCAGCATTTT
many	TRBV20-1	TRBJ1-2	.	CSARASGQNYGYTF	TGCAGTGCTAGAGCGTCCGGACAGAACTATGGCTACACCTTC
many	TRBV20-1	TRBJ1-1	.	CSARSTGPKNTEAFF	TGCAGTGCTAGATCCACGGGCCCAAAGAACACTGAAGCTTTCTTT
many	TRBV20-1	TRBJ2-5	.	CSASSVGLETQYF	TGCAGTGCTAGTTCGGTGGGTCTGGAGACCCAGTACTTC
few	TRBV28	TRBJ2-3	TRBD2	CASSPLRGASTDTQYF	TGTGCCAGCAGTCCCTTGCGGGGGGCGAGCACAGATACGCAGTATTTT
many	TRBV5-8	TRBJ1-1	.	CASSQTRTEAFF	TGTGCCAGCAGCCAGACCCGAACTGAAGCTTTCTTT
many	TRBV7-7	TRBJ2-3	.	CASSLGPDSTQYF	TGTGCTAGCAGCTTAGGGCCGGACAGTACGCAGTATTTT
.	TRBV19	TRBJ1-2	TRBD1	CASSLRDRTYGYTF	TGTGCCAGTAGTCTCCGGGACAGAACCTATGGCTACACCTTC
many	TRBV12-3/TRBV12-4	TRBJ1-3	TRBD1	CASRQLRTGAGNTIYF	TGTGCCAGCAGACAACTTCGGACAGGGGCTGGAAACACCATATATTTT
.	TRBV6-4	TRBJ2-3	.	CASSDRTPSFTDTQYF	TGTGCCAGCAGTGACAGGACACCATCCTTCACAGATACGCAGTATTTT
many	TRBV12-5	TRBJ2-3	TRBD2	CASDPGTSRTDTQYF	TGTGCTAGTGACCCCGGGACTAGCCGCACAGATACGCAGTATTTT